These 8 T cell receptor delta chains were all obtained from the same sample, sequenced in a study of delta chains in infants with herpesvirus infections. TCR cDNA was made from PBMC RNA with gamma- and delta-chain-specific primers. With CATT, TCRdb re-called clones from the RT-PCR reads. The sample shows roughly 110 delta-chain clones, roughly 22% of them seen only once. The sample in question was peripheral blood, obtained at time point 4 of longitudinal follow-up. These receptors were collected from a human donor who was a Ugandan infant, either HIV-exposed or HIV-unexposed (not recorded which).

Only a few counts were recorded for this clone. This DNA's translation differs at residue 3 from TCRdb's protein, which comes from a much larger clone; a read error is likely, and the protein shown is translated from the DNA. This chain connects TRDV1 to TRDJ1; 9 bases line up with TRDD3. Germline CDR1 and CDR2: TSWWSYY and QGS. This CDR3 has 25 residues. The CDR3 DNA sequence: TGTGCTCGTGGGGATCCCCCCCTCTCCTCGGCACCGGGGGTACTGGGGGACCACTACACCGATAAACTCATCTTT. This codes for CARGDPPLSSAPGVLGDHYTDKLIF.

Of note for this clone: The mismatch at residue 6 between this DNA's translation and the TCRdb protein of a much larger clone likely reflects a read error; the protein shown is translated from the DNA. This sequence joins TRDV1 and TRDJ1, with D tentatively TRDD3 (5 bases). Trimming took 1 base from V and 0 from J, leaving 18 bases between them. The CDR3 is 18 amino acids. CDR1 and CDR2 (germline): TSWWSYY, QGS. In DNA form, the CDR3 reads TGTGCTCTTGGGGAACATCCCGTATACGCTTGTTACACCGATAAACTCATCTTT. Translating it yields CALGEHPVYACYTDKLIF.

This clone was recorded a few times. TCRdb shows a much larger clone's protein in place of this DNA's translation, and the two differ at residue 18, likely through a read error; the protein shown is translated from the DNA. The chain employs TRAV38-2/DV8 and TRDJ3; 13 bases are shared with TRDD3. The CDR3 is 20 amino acids. Germline CDR1 is TSESDYY and CDR2 is QEAYKQQN. CDR3 sequence reads: CALTFLRTRLGDTGHRQRFF. The CDR3 DNA follows: TGTGCTTTAACCTTCCTACGTACCAGACTGGGGGATACGGGTCACCGACAGAGGTTTTTC. Full variable domain (remainder filled in from reference TRAV38-2/DV8 and TRDJ3): AQTVTQSQPEMSVQEAETVTLSCTYDTSESDYYLFWYKQPPSRQMILVIRQEAYKQQNATENRFSVNFQKAAKSFSLKISDSQLGDAAMYFCALTFLRTRLGDTGHRQRFFGTGIKLFVEP.

Within the sample, this clone is hyperexpanded. The same CDR3 arises from other DNA sequences in this sample as well. This sequence joins TRDV1 and TRDJ1; TRDD3 aligns across 8 bases. V trimming: 4 bases; J trimming: 5 bases; junction bases outside the gene matches: 27. The CDR3 spans 21 residues. Germline-derived CDR1 and CDR2 are TSWWSYY and QGS. CDR3 residues: CALGASYCSGYWGPFGDKLIF. The CDR3 DNA is TGTGCTCTTGGGGCGTCCTATTGCAGCGGGTACTGGGGGCCTTTTGGGGATAAACTCATCTTT.

In this sample, this clone turned up a few times. This probably arose from a read error, given a far larger clone one base away. This specimen includes other DNA sequences encoding the same CDR3. The chain is built from TRDV2 and TRDJ3; 7 bases align to TRDD3. The CDR3 loop spans 20 amino acids. The J segment lost 0 bases and the V segment lost 3 bases, leaving 13 bases of the junction unmatched. The V gene's germline CDR1 is GEAIGNYY and CDR2 EKD. In nucleotides, the CDR3 is TGTGCCTGTGACTCGCCAGCCGGATACGGGAGCTCCTGGGACACCCGACAGATGTTTTTC. Its protein is CACDSPAGYGSSWDTRQMFF.

This clone was observed a handful of times. Since a far larger clone is one base different, this is likely a read error. This same CDR3 is encoded by further DNA sequences in the sample. The chain is built from TRDV1 and TRDJ1, with 7 bases lining up with TRDD3. Germline V gene data show CDR1 as TSWWSYY and CDR2 as QGS. This CDR3 is built from 25 residues. The ends lost 3 bases at V and 0 bases at J; junction bases unmatched: 34. Here the CDR3 DNA reads TGTGCTCTTGGGGATCCCCCCCTCTCCTCGGCACCGGGGGTATTGGGGGACCACTACACCGATAAACTCATCTTT. Protein: CALGDPPLSSAPGVLGDHYTDKLIF.

This chain uses TRDV1 with TRDJ1; the match to TRDD3 covers 12 bases. From germline, CDR1 is TSWWSYY and CDR2 QGS. The junction had 33 bases not matched to a gene; V was cut back by 1 base and J by 0 bases. The CDR3 is made up of 27 amino acids. The CDR3 region is CALGERVNWRGPTSFWGIRKYTDKLIF. Written as DNA, the CDR3 is TGTGCTCTTGGGGAACGGGTAAACTGGCGTGGGCCTACCTCTTTCTGGGGGATACGGAAGTACACCGATAAACTCATCTTT.

The V gene is TRDV2, the J gene TRDJ2, with TRDD3 matching 10 bases. Germline V lookup: CDR1 GEAIGNYY, CDR2 EKD. The ends lost 3 bases at V and 5 bases at J; junction bases unmatched: 5. The CDR3 sequence is 15 residues long. As DNA, the CDR3 is TGTGCCTGTGACTTAGTACTGGGGGATACAGCACAACTCTTCTTT. Amino acid sequence: CACDLVLGDTAQLFF.